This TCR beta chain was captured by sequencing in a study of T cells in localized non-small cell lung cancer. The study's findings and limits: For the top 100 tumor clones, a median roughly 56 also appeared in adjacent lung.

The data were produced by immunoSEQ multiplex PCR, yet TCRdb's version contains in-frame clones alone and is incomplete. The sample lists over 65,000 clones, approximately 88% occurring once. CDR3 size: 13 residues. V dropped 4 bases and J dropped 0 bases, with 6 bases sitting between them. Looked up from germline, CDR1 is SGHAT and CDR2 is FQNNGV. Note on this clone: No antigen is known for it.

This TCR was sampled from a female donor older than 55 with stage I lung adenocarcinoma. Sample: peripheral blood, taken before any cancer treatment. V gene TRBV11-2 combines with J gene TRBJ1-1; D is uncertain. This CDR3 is CASSSHMNTEAFF. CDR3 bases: TGTGCCAGCAGCTCCCACATGAACACTGAAGCTTTCTTT.